One T cell receptor beta chain is described in this entry. Amplified TCR beta CDR3 regions derived from RNA transcripts. HTBI primers drove first-round RT-PCR of the TCR CDR3. Each CDR3 protein gets one entry after TCRdb re-called the multiplex PCR reads with MiXCR. The table has a few hundred thousand distinct CDR3 sequences, around a fifth seen once. These data originate in a study of T cells in Graves' hyperthyroidism and ophthalmopathy. The CDR3 length is 14 residues. CDR1 and CDR2 from the germline V gene are MNHEY and SVGAGI. Trimming left V 2 bases short and J 5 bases short, with 10 bases between.

The material sequenced was blood. This chain connects TRBV6-5 to TRBJ1-5; D uncertain. The source of this sequence is a man over 45 with Graves' ophthalmopathy. CDR3 DNA: TGTGCCAGCAGTTACCCCGGGCCCCATCAGCCCCAGCATTTT. Protein sequence: CASSYPGPHQPQHF.